The 25 T cell receptor beta chains listed next were all sequenced from one sample in a study of T cell repertoires in ileal Crohn's disease. Here immunoSEQ multiplex PCR was the method, and the copy in TCRdb shows in-frame clones only, minus some. The sample has about 30,000 clones, around 80% seen once. Sequencing was done on a sample of ileal tissue. Source of these receptors: an adult with Crohn's disease.

V gene TRBV6-4 combines with J gene TRBJ2-2; maybe TRBD2 (6 bases). The germline gives CDR1 MRHNA, CDR2 SNTAGT. Trimming left V 0 bases short and J 2 bases short, with 7 bases between. The CDR3 runs to 15 residues. The CDR3 sequence: CASSDSGTNTGELFF. CDR3 DNA: TGTGCCAGCAGTGACTCCGGGACTAACACCGGGGAGCTGTTTTTT.

This chain links TRBV19 with TRBJ1-2; possibly TRBD1 for D (5 bases). The CDR3 totals 16 residues. Trimming stripped 4 bases from V and 2 bases from J, with 17 bases between. CDR1 is LNHDA and CDR2 is SQIVND in the germline V gene (reference sequence). CDR3 nucleotides: TGTGCCAGTAGTACATACTTGACAGAAAGAAACTATGGCTACACCTTC. Its protein product is CASSTYLTERNYGYTF. Combining the CDR3 with reference TRBV19 and TRBJ1-2 gives the whole variable domain DGGITQSPKYLFRKEGQNVTLSCEQNLNHDAMYWYRQDPGQGLRLIYYSQIVNDFQKGDIAEGYSVSREKKESFPLTVTSAQKNPTAFYLCASSTYLTERNYGYTFGSGTRLTVV.

The V gene is TRBV6-5, the J gene TRBJ1-2, with a possible D match to TRBD1 (6 bases). Looked up from germline, CDR1 is MNHEY and CDR2 is SVGAGI. The CDR3 runs 13 residues. V lost 3 bases and J 3 bases, leaving 8 bases between the germline ends. CDR3 amino acids: CASSYSGDYGYTF. The DNA for the CDR3 is TGTGCCAGCAGTTATTCAGGGGACTATGGCTACACCTTC.

The chain employs TRBV7-2 and TRBJ2-7; 11 bases are shared with TRBD2. The CDR3 extends over 16 amino acids. Per germline, CDR1 SGHTA and CDR2 FQGNSA. J was trimmed by 2 bases and V by 4 bases; bases with no gene match: 7. CDR3 in DNA: TGTGCCAGCAGCTATCCTAGCGGGGGGATCCCCTACGAGCAGTACTTC. Encoded protein: CASSYPSGGIPYEQYF. The full variable domain, in which reference TRBV7-2 and TRBJ2-7 provide the parts outside the CDR3, is GAGVSQSPSNKVTEKGKDVELRCDPISGHTALYWYRQSLGQGLEFLIYFQGNSAPDKSGLPSDRFSAERTGGSVSTLTIQRTQQEDSAVYLCASSYPSGGIPYEQYFGPGTRLTVT.

The genes are TRBV27 and TRBJ2-3, with 8 bases that match TRBD2. The CDR3 has 16 residues. CDR1 is MNHEY, CDR2 SMNVEV, per germline (reference sequence). Trimming removed 5 bases from V and 5 bases from J; junction bases left unmatched: 12. CDR3 amino acids: CASSPLRGGRIDTQYF. In DNA, the CDR3 is TGTGCCAGCAGTCCCCTACGGGGGGGGCGGATAGATACGCAGTATTTT.

The V gene is TRBV5-1, the J gene TRBJ1-1, with D perhaps TRBD1 (5 bases). CDR1 is SGHRS and CDR2 is YFSETQ in the germline V gene. Trimming shortened V by 2 bases and J by 4 bases, and 12 bases separated the two germline ends. The CDR3 totals 14 residues. CDR3 sequence (DNA): TGCGCCAGCAGCTTAGGGGCGACGGTCACTGAAGCTTTCTTT. This gives the protein CASSLGATVTEAFF.

The chain links TRBV11-2 to TRBJ1-2; tentatively, D is TRBD1 (5 bases). The CDR3 consists of 13 residues. V was shortened by 5 bases and J by 6 bases, with 13 bases between the two germline ends. Germline V gives CDR1 SGHAT, CDR2 FQNNGV. CDR3 protein: CASSLEWGDGYTF. The CDR3, as DNA: TGTGCCAGCAGCCTGGAATGGGGGGATGGCTACACCTTC.

J is TRBJ1-1 and V is TRBV19, with TRBD1 matching over 10 bases. The J segment lost 5 bases and the V segment lost 4 bases, leaving 16 bases of the junction unmatched. The CDR3 covers 18 residues. Looked up from germline, CDR1 is LNHDA and CDR2 is SQIVND (reference sequence). The CDR3 here is CASSTWGGTGVIRTEAFF. Written as DNA, the CDR3 is TGTGCCAGTAGTACGTGGGGGGGGACAGGGGTTATTAGGACTGAAGCTTTCTTT. Full variable domain (outside the CDR3, taken from reference TRBV19 and TRBJ1-1): DGGITQSPKYLFRKEGQNVTLSCEQNLNHDAMYWYRQDPGQGLRLIYYSQIVNDFQKGDIAEGYSVSREKKESFPLTVTSAQKNPTAFYLCASSTWGGTGVIRTEAFFGQGTRLTVV.

CDR3 nucleotide sequence: TGTGCCAGCGGTGCGGGGGGCCTGAATGAGCAGTTCTTC. Translating it yields CASGAGGLNEQFF. The rearrangement links TRBV6-5 to TRBJ2-1; 8 positions agree with TRBD2. This CDR3 spans 13 amino acids. Trimming removed 8 bases from V and 7 bases from J; junction bases left unmatched: 7. Germline assignment: CDR1 MNHEY and CDR2 SVGAGI.

This clone was seen a single time. The chain recombines TRBV9 with TRBJ2-2; D perhaps matches TRBD2 (5 bases). Germline V gene lookup returns CDR1 SGDLS and CDR2 YYNGEE. Trimming shortened V by 4 bases and J by 3 bases, and 13 bases separated the two germline ends. This CDR3 comprises 15 residues. As DNA, the CDR3 is TGTGCCAGCAGCCCGCGCTACGGGGACACCGGGGAGCTGTTTTTT. It codes for CASSPRYGDTGELFF.

Of note for this clone: The junction and the germline gene differ at one end; a read error may be behind it. Other DNA sequences from this sample encode an identical CDR3 as well. The chain links TRBV4-1 to TRBJ1-6; possible D gene TRBD1, 5 bases. Germline CDR1 reads MGHRA; CDR2 reads YSYEKL. CDR3 size: 15 residues. This chain's CDR3 is CASSQVGGYNSPLHF. CDR3 in DNA: TGCGCCAGCAGCCAAGTGGGGGGGTATAATTCCCCCCTCCACTTT.

A note on this clone: A junction boundary mismatches the germline segment, possibly from a read error. This chain joins TRBV5-4 and TRBJ2-3; D gene uncertain. The CDR3 extends over 15 amino acids. Germline values: CDR1 SGHNT, CDR2 YYREEE (reference sequence). The CDR3 DNA sequence: TGTGCCAGCAGCCCGCGAGGCCCAAGCATAGATACGCAGTATTTT. It specifies CASSPRGPSIDTQYF.

The chain has TRBV19 and TRBJ1-5, with a weak D call TRBD1 (5 bases). The CDR3 runs to 17 residues. Germline V gives CDR1 LNHDA, CDR2 SQIVND (reference sequence). V was clipped by 6 bases and J by 1 base, with 19 bases between them. The CDR3 DNA reads as TGTGCCAGTAGCAGTTGGCGGCAGGGACTAAGCAATCAGCCCCAGCATTTT. It translates to CASSSWRQGLSNQPQHF.

The rearrangement joins TRBV6-5 to TRBJ1-1, with a possible D match to TRBD1 (6 bases). V lost 2 bases and J lost 7, with 11 bases in between. This CDR3 comprises 13 residues. CDR1 and CDR2 (germline): MNHEY, SVGAGI. The CDR3 nucleotides read TGTGCCAGCAGTTACAACAGGGCGGGTGAAGCTTTCTTT. This translates into CASSYNRAGEAFF.

V usage is TRBV25-1 and J usage is TRBJ1-5, with 9 positions matching TRBD1. From germline, CDR1 is MGHDK and CDR2 SYGVNS. The CDR3 runs to 14 residues. The trim removed 9 bases at V and 4 bases at J, leaving 7 bases unmatched. CDR3 in DNA: TGTGCCAGACGGATGGGACAGGGAAATCAGCCCCAGCATTTT. Its translation: CARRMGQGNQPQHF.

V is TRBV5-5 and J is TRBJ1-4; the D gene is possibly TRBD1 (5 bases). Looked up from germline, CDR1 is SGHKS and CDR2 is YYEKEE (reference sequence). V was pared by 4 bases and J by 8 bases, with 15 bases between. The CDR3 totals 14 residues. The CDR3 spells CASSQTAAREKLFF. CDR3 coding DNA: TGTGCCAGCAGCCAGACAGCCGCAAGAGAAAAACTGTTTTTT.

The rearrangement joins TRBV7-8 to TRBJ2-7; D perhaps matches TRBD1 (5 bases). The CDR3 extends over 14 amino acids. Germline CDR1 is SGHVS and CDR2 is FQNEAQ. The germline V and J ends were trimmed by 5 bases and 2 bases, with 13 bases remaining between them. CDR3 coding DNA: TGTGCCAGCAGCCTGACAGTCGCAGCCTACGAGCAGTACTTC. Translated: CASSLTVAAYEQYF.

The chain has TRBV6-6 and TRBJ1-5; a weak D match, TRBD1 (6 bases). Germline-derived CDR1 and CDR2 are MNHNY and SVGAGI (reference sequence). The CDR3 has 15 amino acids. Deletions cut 4 bases from V and 4 bases from J, with 14 bases between. The CDR3 DNA follows: TGTGCCAGCAGTTTCACCACAGGGAAAAATCAGCCCCAGCATTTT. Translated: CASSFTTGKNQPQHF.

This clone has just a few counts. V usage is TRBV7-2 and J usage is TRBJ1-5, with TRBD1 matching 7 bases. CDR3 length equals 17 residues. V shed 5 bases and J 4 bases; nucleotides not matched to a gene: 14. Per the germline V gene, CDR1 is SGHTA and CDR2 is FQGNSA. The CDR3 protein is CASSPRQGLGVNQPQHF. Written as DNA, the CDR3 is TGTGCCAGCAGCCCGCGACAGGGACTCGGGGTTAATCAGCCCCAGCATTTT.

The CDR3 here is CASSAWTGGKDEQFF. DNA of the CDR3: TGTGCCAGCAGCGCATGGACAGGTGGCAAGGATGAGCAGTTCTTC. The rearrangement joins TRBV9 to TRBJ2-1; 7 bases are shared with TRBD1. There are 15 residues in the CDR3. Germline lookup yields CDR1 SGDLS and CDR2 YYNGEE. Trimming took 3 bases from V and 8 from J; bases not matched to a gene: 11.

The V gene is TRBV18, the J gene TRBJ1-5, with 10 bases identical to TRBD1. Per germline, CDR1 KGHSH and CDR2 LQKENI. CDR3 length: 18 residues. The trim removed 3 bases at V and 2 bases at J, leaving 10 bases unmatched. The CDR3, as DNA: TGTGCCAGCTCACCTAGAAACGACAGGGGGCAGGGCAATCAGCCCCAGCATTTT. This sequence encodes CASSPRNDRGQGNQPQHF.

This chain joins TRBV10-3 and TRBJ2-2; the D gene is possibly TRBD1 (6 bases). This CDR3 comprises 17 residues. Germline V lookup: CDR1 ENHRY, CDR2 SYGVKD. Trimming took off 4 bases at V and 0 bases at J, with 15 bases between the two ends. Here the CDR3 reads CAISGPPGHSNTGELFF. DNA of the CDR3: TGTGCCATCAGTGGACCACCGGGACATTCGAACACCGGGGAGCTGTTTTTT.

V gene TRBV19 combines with J gene TRBJ2-3, with D tentatively TRBD1 (6 bases). Per germline, CDR1 LNHDA and CDR2 SQIVND (reference sequence). V dropped 5 bases and J dropped 5 bases, with 26 bases sitting between them. This CDR3 comprises 18 residues. The chain's CDR3 is CASSSYPRTAKAGDTQYF. The CDR3 nucleotides read TGTGCCAGTAGTTCCTACCCCAGGACAGCTAAAGCCGGAGATACGCAGTATTTT.

This chain connects TRBV30 to TRBJ1-3; a weak D match, TRBD1 (5 bases). The germline V gene encodes CDR1 GTSNPN and CDR2 SVGIG (reference sequence). The CDR3 covers 17 residues. The V gene lost 6 bases and the J gene lost 0 bases, with 21 bases spanning the gap. DNA for the CDR3: TGTGCCTGTCCGGGGGGGGAGGACCGCCTCTCTGGAAACACCATATATTTT. Translating gives CACPGGEDRLSGNTIYF.

The chain is built from TRBV5-1 and TRBJ1-2, with D perhaps matching TRBD1 (5 bases). CDR1 is SGHRS, CDR2 YFSETQ, per germline. The CDR3 is made up of 14 amino acids. V lost 4 bases and J 0 bases, leaving 10 bases between the germline ends. CDR3 bases: TGCGCCAGCAGCCTACGACAGACTAACTATGGCTACACCTTC. Its protein is CASSLRQTNYGYTF. The whole variable domain, filled in from reference TRBV5-1 and TRBJ1-2, reads KAGVTQTPRYLIKTRGQQVTLSCSPISGHRSVSWYQQTPGQGLQFLFEYFSETQRNKGNFPGRFSGRQFSNSRSEMNVSTLELGDSALYLCASSLRQTNYGYTFGSGTRLTVV.